The clone carrying this TCR beta chain was detected once. Its cognate antigen is unknown. Every participating donor contributed about 10 milliliters of peripheral blood through a draw. These data originate in a study of blood T cells in healthy people across ages. Study observations and caveats: Percentage of naive T cells showed a strong correlation with TCR beta diversity.

Next came a second PCR, run for about 7 to 12 cycles, which used a sample-barcoded 5' primer along with a J-beta primer mix. A template-switch adaptor with 12 random nucleotides tagged each cDNA molecule. TCRdb redid the calling of the 5' RACE reads with MiXCR, one entry per CDR3 protein. The sample includes about 770,000 distinct CDR3 sequences, 40% to 50% of them seen just once. The sequenced material came from blood. The sequence was collected from a man between 60 and 75 years old in good health.

The CDR3 region is CASRKAGGYTGELFF. CDR3 nucleotide sequence: TGTGCCAGCAGAAAAGCGGGGGGCTACACCGGGGAGCTGTTTTTT. V and J are TRBV6-6 and TRBJ2-2; 9 nucleotides match TRBD2. This CDR3 contains 15 residues. J gave up 3 bases and V 6 bases, and 5 bases lay outside the gene matches. Per germline, CDR1 MNHNY and CDR2 SVGAGI (reference sequence).